Described below is a single TCR beta chain sequence and its context. Replicate PCRs for sorted subsets used 200 ng DNA; this equaled 25,000 to 35,000 T cell genomes. Method: immunoSEQ multiplex PCR; TCRdb's copy keeps in-frame clones and lacks some. The profile shows roughly 1,000,000 clones, 78% of them singletons. Germline CDR1 is SGHKS and CDR2 is YYEKEE (reference sequence). V dropped 4 bases and J dropped 4 bases, with 15 bases sitting between them. The CDR3 is 14 amino acids. This entry comes from a study of shared clonotypes between healthy human individuals. Sequenced material: memory CD4+ T cells from PBMCs. Noted subset: CD45RA-negative fraction. The TCR sequence derives from a man between 18 and 29 years old in good health. Some clones in this sample may be carry-over from other donors' samples. This chain uses TRBV5-5 with TRBJ2-7; D is perhaps TRBD1 (5 bases). CDR3 nucleotide sequence: TGTGCCAGCAGCCTGACAGCAGGGTCGTACGAGCAGTACTTC. Its protein is CASSLTAGSYEQYF.